The next 8 T cell receptor beta chains were all read from a single sample in a study of blood T cell repertoires in COVID-19. Only in-frame clones appear in the TCRdb table, and some are missing; sequencing was by immunoSEQ multiplex PCR. The sample yields hundreds of thousands of clones, approximately 80% seen once. Source material: peripheral blood. The origin of the receptors is a man in his forties with acute or convalescent COVID-19.

This rearrangement joins TRBV7-8 to TRBJ1-1; maybe TRBD1 (5 bases). This CDR3 comprises 16 residues. Trimming left V 4 bases short and J 6 bases short, with 21 bases between. The V gene's germline CDR1 is SGHVS and CDR2 FQNEAQ. The chain's CDR3 is CASSSPTGFVVAEAFF. The CDR3 nucleotides are TGTGCCAGCAGCTCCCCCACAGGATTTGTGGTCGCTGAAGCTTTCTTT.

This clone came up a few times. V and J are TRBV10-3 and TRBJ1-2; TRBD1 might be the D (6 bases). From germline, CDR1 is ENHRY and CDR2 SYGVKD. The CDR3 covers 14 residues. Trimming took 2 bases from V and 2 from J, leaving 9 bases between them. CDR3 in amino acids: CAISETGPNYGYTF. The CDR3 nucleotides are TGTGCCATCAGTGAGACAGGGCCGAACTATGGCTACACCTTC.

The chain combines TRBV5-1 with TRBJ1-1; TRBD1 aligns across 9 bases. Germline loops: CDR1 SGHRS, CDR2 YFSETQ. V trimming: 4 bases; J trimming: 3 bases; junction bases outside the gene matches: 4. The CDR3 covers 14 residues. The CDR3 loop is CASSGGQGYTEAFF. CDR3 nucleotides: TGCGCCAGCAGCGGAGGACAGGGGTACACTGAAGCTTTCTTT.

This chain uses TRBV12-3 or TRBV12-4 with TRBJ1-5; perhaps TRBD1 as D (5 bases). The CDR3 loop spans 13 amino acids. V lost 4 bases to trimming and J lost 5 bases, with 9 bases between them. In nucleotides, the CDR3 is TGTGCCAGCAGTTACAGGATTCATCAGCCCCAGCATTTT. It translates to CASSYRIHQPQHF.

A few counts support this clone. Other nucleotide sequences in the sample specify the same CDR3. The chain combines TRBV29-1 with TRBJ1-5; 7 bases are shared with TRBD1. With 4 bases clipped from V and 6 bases from J, the junction kept 6 bases outside the gene matches. CDR1 and CDR2 from the germline V gene are SQVTM and ANQGSEA. The CDR3 is made up of 13 amino acids. The CDR3 DNA follows: TGCAGCGTTGGGACAGGTGGCGGTCAGCCCCAGCATTTT. Its protein product is CSVGTGGGQPQHF.

The chain carries TRBV3-1 (or the pseudogene TRBV3-2) and TRBJ2-3; D possibly corresponds to TRBD2 (5 bases). The germline V gene encodes CDR1 LGHDT and CDR2 YNNKEL (reference sequence). V dropped 4 bases and J dropped 1 base, with 18 bases sitting between them. This CDR3 region has 17 residues. CDR3 DNA: TGTGCCAGCAGCCCTCGACTTAGCGCGACCCGCACAGATACGCAGTATTTT. It encodes CASSPRLSATRTDTQYF.

The chain combines TRBV13 with TRBJ2-5; D perhaps matches TRBD1 (6 bases). The CDR3 covers 15 residues. Germline V CDR1 and CDR2: PRHDT, FYEKMQ (reference sequence). V gave up 5 bases and J gave up 5 bases, with 18 bases separating them. CDR3 coding DNA: TGTGCCAGCAGCCCAACAGGGTGGTTCGGTGAGACCCAGTACTTC. Its protein product is CASSPTGWFGETQYF.

The rearrangement uses TRBV6-5 and TRBJ1-1; possible D gene TRBD1, 6 bases. The CDR3 has 13 residues. V lost 4 bases to trimming and J lost 3 bases, with 9 bases between them. Germline CDR1 reads MNHEY; CDR2 reads SVGAGI. CDR3 sequence reads: CASSFTGYTEAFF. The DNA for the CDR3 is TGTGCCAGCAGTTTTACAGGGTACACTGAAGCTTTCTTT.